This T cell receptor (beta chain) was sequenced in a study of CD4 T cells in relation to SARS-CoV-2 and coronaviruses. For the study at large: After around 10 days of antigen culture, PBMC TCR beta CDR3s were sequenced. Convalescent patients had median age 38.5 years, range roughly 21 to 75.

Libraries were prepared by immunoSEQ multiplex PCR; TCRdb keeps only in-frame clonotypes and omits some of them. The sample consists of 35,000 to 45,000 clones, approximately 83% of them appearing once. The study, taken as a whole, reports: SARS-CoV-2-driven expansion was significantly weaker in crossreactive than monoreactive clones.

There are 13 residues in the CDR3. Germline CDR1 is KGHSH and CDR2 is LQKENI. J gave up 3 bases and V 4 bases, and 2 bases lay outside the gene matches. This clone has only one observation. Its specificity is unknown. For 10 days, about 9.9 x 10^4 sorted CD4+ cells grew with T cell-depleted PBMCs and CEF. Sequencing was done on a sample of naive CD4+ T cells from PBMCs, cultured in vitro. Subset noted: naive CD4+ T cells isolated by negative enrichment. The sequence derives from an adult with COVID-19. The chain is built from TRBV18 and TRBJ1-1; 7 nucleotides line up with TRBD1. CDR3 region: CASSLGQDTEAFF. The DNA for the CDR3 is TGTGCCAGCTCACTTGGACAGGACACTGAAGCTTTCTTT.